Described below is a single T cell receptor beta chain sequence and its context. This clonotype appeared many times. This clone's antigen is unknown. There are no base qualities to consult, and no much larger clone falls within one base. Sequencing relied on an Illumina MiSeq. The raw public reads went through TCRdb reprocessing: fastp at Q25, MiXCR clone calling, in-frame beta chains kept. Rows with one shared CDR3 protein collapse into an entry with the most common genes and DNA. In all, the sample holds about 14,000 distinct CDR3 sequences, and around 20% of those were seen once. Around 5.8% of the sample is in the top ten clones. The data belong to a study of liver allograft versus peripheral blood T cells (dated by TCRdb to 2018 to 2021). Describing the broader study: The study compared the T cell receptor repertoires present in transplanted livers with the repertoires present in the peripheral blood of liver transplant recipients.

General findings and caveats noted by the study authors: T cell receptor repertoires inside liver allografts were reported to differ from those detected in peripheral blood.

This clonotype was sampled from a human patient who had a liver transplant. After a transplant, some T cells may have been passed on by the graft donor.

CDR3 protein: CAISGTGGLLSSTDTQYF. The DNA sequence reads TGTGCCATCAGCGGTACAGGGGGGCTTCTTTCTAGCACAGATACGCAGTATTTT. The sequence joins TRBV10-3 to TRBJ2-3, and 8 bases in between align with TRBD1. The germline V gene encodes CDR1 ENHRY and CDR2 SYGVKD. The germline V and J ends show losses of 6 bases and 0 bases respectively, and no gene match explains 14 bases of the junction. Reading from cysteine to phenylalanine, the CDR3 counts 18 amino acids. The CDR3 DNA has 54 bases and is translated from base 1.